This T cell receptor beta chain was documented in a study of cytomegalovirus exposure and HLA in healthy donors. CDR1 is SGHVS, CDR2 FQNEAQ, per germline. Trimming removed 1 base from V and 8 bases from J, with 14 bases in between. This CDR3 contains 14 residues. Repertoires were generated with immunoSEQ multiplex PCR, while TCRdb's copy carries only in-frame clones and drops some. The data hold some 130,000 clones, with 70% to 85% observed a single time. The rearrangement uses TRBV7-8 and TRBJ1-2; the D gene is possibly TRBD1 (5 bases). The TCR originated in a man aged 25-45 years in good health and CMV-seropositive. What was sequenced was PBMCs. For the CDR3, the DNA is TGTGCCAGCAGCTTAGATTGGGACTCGGGAGGCTACACCTTC. Translated, it gives CASSLDWDSGGYTF.